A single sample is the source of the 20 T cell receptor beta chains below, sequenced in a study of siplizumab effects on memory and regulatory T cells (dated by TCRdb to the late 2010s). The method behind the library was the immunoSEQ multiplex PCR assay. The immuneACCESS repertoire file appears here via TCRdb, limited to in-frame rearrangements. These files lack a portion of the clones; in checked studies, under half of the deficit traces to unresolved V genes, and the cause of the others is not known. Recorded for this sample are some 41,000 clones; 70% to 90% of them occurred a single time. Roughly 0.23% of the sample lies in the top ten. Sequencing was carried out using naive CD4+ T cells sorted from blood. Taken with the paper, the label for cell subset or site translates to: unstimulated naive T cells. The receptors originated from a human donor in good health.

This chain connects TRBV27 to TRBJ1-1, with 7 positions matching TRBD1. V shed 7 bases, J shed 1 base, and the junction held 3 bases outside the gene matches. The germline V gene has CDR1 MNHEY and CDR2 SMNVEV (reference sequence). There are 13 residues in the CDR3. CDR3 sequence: CASIGTENTEAFF. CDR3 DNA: TGTGCCAGCATCGGGACAGAGAACACTGAAGCTTTCTTT.

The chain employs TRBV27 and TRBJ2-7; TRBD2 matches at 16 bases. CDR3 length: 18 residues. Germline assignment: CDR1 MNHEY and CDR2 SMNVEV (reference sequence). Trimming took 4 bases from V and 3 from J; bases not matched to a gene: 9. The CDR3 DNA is TGTGCCAGCAGTTCCCCGCTCGGGACTAGCGGGAGGGTCTACGAGCAGTACTTC. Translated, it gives CASSSPLGTSGRVYEQYF.

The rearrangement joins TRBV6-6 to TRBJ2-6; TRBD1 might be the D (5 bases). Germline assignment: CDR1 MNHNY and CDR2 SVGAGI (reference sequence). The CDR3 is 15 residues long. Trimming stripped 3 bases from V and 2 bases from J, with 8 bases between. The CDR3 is CASSYIRAGANVLTF. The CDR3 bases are TGTGCCAGCAGTTATATCAGGGCTGGGGCCAACGTCCTGACTTTC.

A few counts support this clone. The CDR3 DNA reads as TGTGCCAGCAGCCCGCGACTAGCGGGAACGTTAGACGAGCAGTACTTC. The encoded protein is CASSPRLAGTLDEQYF. The rearrangement uses TRBV7-3 and TRBJ2-7; 11 bases agree with TRBD2. CDR1 is SGHTA, CDR2 FQGTGA, per germline. The ends lost 5 bases at V and 5 bases at J; junction bases unmatched: 11. This CDR3 has 16 residues. Based on the CDR3 plus reference TRBV7-3 and TRBJ2-7, the full variable domain is GAGVSQTPSNKVTEKGKYVELRCDPISGHTALYWYRQSLGQGPEFLIYFQGTGAADDSGLPNDRFFAVRPEGSVSTLKIQRTERGDSAVYLCASSPRLAGTLDEQYFGPGTRLTVT.

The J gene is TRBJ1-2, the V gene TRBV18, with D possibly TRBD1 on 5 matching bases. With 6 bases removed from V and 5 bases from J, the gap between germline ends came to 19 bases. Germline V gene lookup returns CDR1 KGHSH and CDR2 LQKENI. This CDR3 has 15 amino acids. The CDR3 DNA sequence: TGTGCCAGCTCGCAACAGGACTTAGAGGGTTATGGCTACACCTTC. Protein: CASSQQDLEGYGYTF.

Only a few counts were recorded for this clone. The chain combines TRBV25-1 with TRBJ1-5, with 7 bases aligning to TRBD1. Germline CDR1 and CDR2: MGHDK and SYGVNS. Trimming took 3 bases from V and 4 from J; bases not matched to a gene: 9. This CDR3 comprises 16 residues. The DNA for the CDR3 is TGTGCCAGCAGTGACGCGACAGGGTTCGTAAATCAGCCCCAGCATTTT. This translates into CASSDATGFVNQPQHF.

CDR3 residues: CASTKREGGETQYF. The CDR3 DNA is TGTGCCAGCACAAAGCGGGAGGGAGGAGAGACCCAGTACTTC. J is TRBJ2-5 and V is TRBV7-3, with TRBD2 matching over 10 bases. CDR3 length: 14 amino acids. The V and J ends lost 7 bases and 4 bases, in that order; junction bases with no gene match: 6. Germline CDR1 is SGHTA and CDR2 is FQGTGA.

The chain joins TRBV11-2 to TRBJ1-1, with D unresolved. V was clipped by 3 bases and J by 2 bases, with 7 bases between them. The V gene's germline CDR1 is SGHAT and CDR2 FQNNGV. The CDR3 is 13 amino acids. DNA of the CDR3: TGTGCCAGCAGCTTCGACTTCAACACTGAAGCTTTCTTT. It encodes CASSFDFNTEAFF.

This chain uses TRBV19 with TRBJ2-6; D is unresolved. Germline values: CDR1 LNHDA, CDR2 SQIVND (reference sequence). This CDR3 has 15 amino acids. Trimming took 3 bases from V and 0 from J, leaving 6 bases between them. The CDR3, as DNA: TGTGCCAGTAGTATCACGGGCTCTGGGGCCAACGTCCTGACTTTC. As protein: CASSITGSGANVLTF.

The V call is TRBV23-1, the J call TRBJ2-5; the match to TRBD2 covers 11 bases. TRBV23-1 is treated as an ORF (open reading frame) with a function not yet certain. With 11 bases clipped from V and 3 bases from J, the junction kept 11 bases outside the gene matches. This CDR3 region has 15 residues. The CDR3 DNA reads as TGCGCCCGACCCGTCCCGACTAGCGGGGAAGAGACCCAGTACTTC. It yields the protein CARPVPTSGEETQYF.

The CDR3 sequence is CASSLGINYGYTF. The CDR3, as DNA: TGTGCCAGCAGTTTAGGGATTAACTATGGCTACACCTTC. The rearrangement joins TRBV6-5 to TRBJ1-2; no clear D. V dropped 4 bases and J dropped 1 base, with 7 bases sitting between them. The CDR3 length is 13 residues. The germline V gene has CDR1 MNHEY and CDR2 SVGAGI.

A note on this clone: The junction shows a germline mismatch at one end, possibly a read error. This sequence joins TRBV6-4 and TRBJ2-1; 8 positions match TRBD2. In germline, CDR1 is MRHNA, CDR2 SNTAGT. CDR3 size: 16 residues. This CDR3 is CASSDSWTSSNNEQFF. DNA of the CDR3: TGTGCCAGCAGTGACTCCTGGACTAGCTCCAACAATGAGCAGTTCTTC.

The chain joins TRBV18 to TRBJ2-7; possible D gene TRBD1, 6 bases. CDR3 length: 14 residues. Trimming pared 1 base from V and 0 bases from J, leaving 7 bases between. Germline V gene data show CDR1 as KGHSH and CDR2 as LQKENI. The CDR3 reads CASSPLDSSYEQYF. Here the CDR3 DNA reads TGTGCCAGCTCACCACTGGACAGCTCCTACGAGCAGTACTTC.

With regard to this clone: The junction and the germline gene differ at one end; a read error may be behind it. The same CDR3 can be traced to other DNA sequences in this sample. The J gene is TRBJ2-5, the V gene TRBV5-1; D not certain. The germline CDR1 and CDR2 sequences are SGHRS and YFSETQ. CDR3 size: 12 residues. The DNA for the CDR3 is TGTGCCAGCAGCTTGGTTGAGGAGACCCAGTACTTC. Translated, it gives CASSLVEETQYF.

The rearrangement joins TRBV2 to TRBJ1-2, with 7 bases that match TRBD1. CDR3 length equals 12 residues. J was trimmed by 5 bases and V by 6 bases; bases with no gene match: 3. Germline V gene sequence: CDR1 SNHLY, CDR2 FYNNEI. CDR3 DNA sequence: TGTGCCAGCAGCGGGGACAGTTATGGCTACACCTTC. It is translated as CASSGDSYGYTF.

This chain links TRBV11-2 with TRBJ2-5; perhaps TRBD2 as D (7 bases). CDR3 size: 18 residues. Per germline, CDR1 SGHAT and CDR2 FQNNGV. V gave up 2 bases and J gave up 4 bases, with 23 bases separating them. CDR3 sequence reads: CASSLRGGTGEFRETQYF. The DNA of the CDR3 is TGTGCCAGCAGCTTAAGGGGGGGCACAGGAGAGTTTCGAGAGACCCAGTACTTC.

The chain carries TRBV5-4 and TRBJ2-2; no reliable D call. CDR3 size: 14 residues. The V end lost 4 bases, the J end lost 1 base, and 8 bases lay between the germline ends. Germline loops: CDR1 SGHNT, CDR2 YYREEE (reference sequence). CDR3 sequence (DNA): TGTGCCAGCAGCCAAGACTGGAACACCGGGGAGCTGTTTTTT. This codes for CASSQDWNTGELFF. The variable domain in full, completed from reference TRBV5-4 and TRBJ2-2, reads ETGVTQSPTHLIKTRGQQVTLRCSSQSGHNTVSWYQQALGQGPQFIFQYYREEENGRGNFPPRFSGLQFPNYSSELNVNALELDDSALYLCASSQDWNTGELFFGEGSRLTVL.

CDR3 DNA sequence: TGTGCCAGCTCACCGAACAATCCGGGTAACTCCTACAATGAGCAGTTCTTC. Translated: CASSPNNPGNSYNEQFF. The chain employs TRBV18 and TRBJ2-1, with unresolved D. CDR1 KGHSH and CDR2 LQKENI come from the germline V gene. The CDR3 consists of 17 residues. The V end lost 3 bases, the J end lost 0 bases, and 15 bases lay between the germline ends.

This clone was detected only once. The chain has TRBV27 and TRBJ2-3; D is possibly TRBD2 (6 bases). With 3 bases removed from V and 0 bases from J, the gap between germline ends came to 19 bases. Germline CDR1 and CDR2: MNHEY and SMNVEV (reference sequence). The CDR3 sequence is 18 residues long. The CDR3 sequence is CASSFGGTRTYSTDTQYF. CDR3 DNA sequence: TGTGCCAGCAGTTTTGGGGGGACTCGTACCTATAGCACAGATACGCAGTATTTT.

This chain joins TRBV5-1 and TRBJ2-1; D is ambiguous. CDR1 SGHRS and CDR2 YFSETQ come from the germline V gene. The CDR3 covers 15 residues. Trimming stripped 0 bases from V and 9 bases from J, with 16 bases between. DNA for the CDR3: TGCGCCAGCAGCTTGGATGTGGGCGCCCCGGCTGAGCAGTTCTTC. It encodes CASSLDVGAPAEQFF.